Sequencing of this T cell receptor (beta chain) was carried out in a study of blood T cell repertoires in COVID-19 (dated by TCRdb to 2018 to 2021). A note on the overall study: The collaborator samples originated in the United States, Italy and Spain and spanned the acute and convalescent phases of COVID-19. The prospective study material was composed of cDNA or gDNA derived from T cells, B-cell-depleted T cells, or PBMCs. The dataset comprised deeply sampled blood TCRbeta repertoires from subjects exposed to, actively infected with, or recovered from COVID-19. The repertoires were released in a freely available public database intended as a resource for research on the immune response to SARS-CoV-2. The samples were drawn from two sources: the first 160 participants of the ongoing ImmuneRACE study, and 1,200 or so subjects contributed by 6 global collaborators. A de-identified subject ID, COVID-19 status, age in years and sex were almost always included in the sample metadata. Where available, HLA class I and class II types were taken from metadata supplied by the sample provider and were not determined by assay-based typing.

TCRbeta CDR3 regions were amplified from genomic DNA by means of the immunoSEQ Assay, a bias-controlled multiplex PCR. The authors processed their data as follows. The number of nucleated cells in each sample was estimated by amplification of reference gene primers within the assay. To quantify the absolute abundance of each unique TCRbeta CDR3 rearrangement, sequence reads were collapsed and filtered. Productive Simpson clonality was computed per sample as the square root of Simpson's diversity index over productive rearrangements. In its TCRdb copy, this immuneACCESS table keeps in-frame sequences only and misses some clones. Where compared with another copy, unresolved V genes explain less than half of these, and the others have no known cause. D and trimming were read from the DNA, whereas the V and J calls and clone size are those reported in that table. In this sample the table shows fewer than 250,000 clones, roughly 90% of which occur a single time. The ten largest clones add up to 2% to 3% of the sample.

A remark on this clone: This receptor's antigen is unknown. No much larger clone is present one base from it, and per-base qualities are unavailable.

The full study reports these points: How much clinical and demographic metadata was included differed by source and by participant, and the metadata was provided uncurated.

Participants in the prospective study were enrolled through a virtual design, were aged roughly 18 to 100 years, and lived in 24 United States geographic areas. To assign participants to cohorts, the prospective study relied on clinical history that participants themselves reported in a screening survey and a study questionnaire. In the prospective study, mobile phlebotomists collected whole blood, serum and a nasopharyngeal or oropharyngeal swab from each participant. Over a 2-month period, participants in the prospective study had the option of providing additional blood draws and questionnaires. Before DNA extraction, prospective study blood samples were shipped either frozen or at room temperature. This TCR derives from a woman aged 25 to 39 with acute COVID-19. Sequencing was carried out using PBMCs or T cells enriched from blood (not recorded which).

The CDR3 reads CASSPSSDTQYF. Read as DNA, the sequence is TGTGCCAGCAGCCCATCATCAGATACGCAGTATTTT. In this chain, TRBV7-9 is recombined with TRBJ2-3; the D gene assignment is ambiguous. The CDR3 numbers 12 residues from cysteine through phenylalanine. The CDR3 DNA has 36 bases and is translated from base 1. V was cut back by 5 bases and J by 4 bases, leaving a gap of 7 bases between them. CDR1 and CDR2 were assigned from the germline V gene (reference sequence) as SEHNR and FQNEAQ.